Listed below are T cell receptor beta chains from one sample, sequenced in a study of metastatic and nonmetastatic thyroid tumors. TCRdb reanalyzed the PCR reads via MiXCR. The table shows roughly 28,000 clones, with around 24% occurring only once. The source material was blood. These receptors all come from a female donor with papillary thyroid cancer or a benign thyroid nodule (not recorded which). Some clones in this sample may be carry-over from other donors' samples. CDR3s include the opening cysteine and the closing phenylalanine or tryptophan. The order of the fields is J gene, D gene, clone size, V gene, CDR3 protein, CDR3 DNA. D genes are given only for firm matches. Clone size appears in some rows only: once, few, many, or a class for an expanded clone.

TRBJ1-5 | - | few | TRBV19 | CASSISVIAQPQHF | TGTGCCAGTAGTATCTCAGTAATTGCCCAGCCCCAGCATTTT
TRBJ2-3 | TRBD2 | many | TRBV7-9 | CASSLTSGRAGTDTQYF | TGTGCCAGCAGCTTAACGAGCGGGAGGGCCGGGACAGATACGCAGTATTTT
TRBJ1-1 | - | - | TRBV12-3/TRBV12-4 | CASIHRVRAFF | TGTGCCAGCATTCACAGGGTGCGAGCTTTCTTT
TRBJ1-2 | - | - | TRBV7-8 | CASSLGGASNYGYTF | TGTGCCAGCAGCTTAGGCGGCGCTTCTAACTATGGCTACACCTTC
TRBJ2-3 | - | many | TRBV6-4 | CASSASGTDTQYF | TGTGCCAGCAGTGCTAGCGGCACAGATACGCAGTATTTT
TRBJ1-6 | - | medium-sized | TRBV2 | CASSRDGALLNPYNSPLHF | TGTGCCAGCAGTAGGGACGGCGCACTTTTGAATCCTTATAATTCACCCCTCCACTTT
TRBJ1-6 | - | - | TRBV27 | CASTRDSPLHF | TGTGCCAGCACGAGGGATTCACCCCTCCACTTT
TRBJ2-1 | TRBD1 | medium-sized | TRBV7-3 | CASSLRQGVNNEQFF | TGTGCCAGCAGCTTACGACAGGGGGTCAACAATGAGCAGTTCTTC
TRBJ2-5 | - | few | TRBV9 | CASSRGETQYF | TGTGCCAGCAGCCGAGGGGAGACCCAGTACTTC
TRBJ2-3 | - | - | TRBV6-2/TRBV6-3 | CASRLGVTSTDTQYF | TGTGCCAGCAGACTCGGAGTTACTAGCACAGATACGCAGTATTTT
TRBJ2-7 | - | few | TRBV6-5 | CASSYGGNHEQYF | TGTGCCAGCAGTTACGGGGGGAATCACGAGCAGTACTTC
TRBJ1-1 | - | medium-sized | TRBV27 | CASSLRGYDTEAFF | TGTGCCAGCAGTTTGCGGGGCTACGACACTGAAGCTTTCTTT
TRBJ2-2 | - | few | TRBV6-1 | CASSERRPGFVSGELFF | TGTGCCAGCAGTGAACGTCGGCCAGGGTTCGTCTCCGGGGAGCTGTTTTTT
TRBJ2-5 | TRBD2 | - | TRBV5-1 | CASSLAGTSGSGQETQYF | TGCGCCAGCAGCTTGGCGGGGACTAGCGGGAGTGGTCAAGAGACCCAGTACTTC
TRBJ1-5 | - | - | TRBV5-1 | CASNRDQDTANQPQHF | TGCGCCAGCAACAGGGACCAGGACACAGCAAATCAGCCCCAGCATTTT
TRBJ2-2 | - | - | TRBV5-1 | CASSLEGGELFF | TGCGCCAGCAGCTTGGAGGGCGGGGAGCTGTTTTTT
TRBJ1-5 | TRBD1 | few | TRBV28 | CASTRQGSDQPQHF | TGTGCCAGCACCCGACAGGGTTCCGATCAGCCCCAGCATTTT
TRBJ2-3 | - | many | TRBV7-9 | CASSLGGATDTQYF | TGTGCCAGCAGCTTAGGTGGCGCTACAGATACGCAGTATTTT
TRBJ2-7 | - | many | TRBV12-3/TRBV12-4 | CASSLWKAHEQYF | TGTGCCAGCAGTTTATGGAAAGCCCACGAGCAGTACTTC
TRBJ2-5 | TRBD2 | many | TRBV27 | CASSLSGTSEETQYF | TGTGCCAGCAGTTTATCCGGGACTAGTGAAGAGACCCAGTACTTC
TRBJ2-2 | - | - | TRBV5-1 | CASSLDPRGTGELFF | TGCGCCAGCAGCCTTGACCCACGGGGGACCGGGGAGCTGTTTTTT
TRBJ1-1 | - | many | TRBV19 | CASSILGADEAFF | TGTGCCAGTAGTATCCTCGGGGCAGATGAAGCTTTCTTT
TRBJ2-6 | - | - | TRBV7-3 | CASSLGPGANLLTF | TGTGCCAGCAGCTTAGGACCGGGGGCCAACCTCCTTACTTTC
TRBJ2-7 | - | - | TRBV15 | CATSRDKTYEQCF | TGTGCCACCAGCAGAGACAAGACCTACGAGCAGTGCTTC
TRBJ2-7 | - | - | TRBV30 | CAWSRGNEQYF | TGTGCCTGGAGTCGGGGGAACGAGCAGTACTTC
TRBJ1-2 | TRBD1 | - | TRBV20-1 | CSALTGGYGYTF | TGCAGTGCTTTGACAGGGGGATATGGCTACACCTTC
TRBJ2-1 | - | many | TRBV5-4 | CASRGWSINYNEQFF | TGTGCCAGCAGGGGATGGAGCATTAACTACAATGAGCAGTTCTTC
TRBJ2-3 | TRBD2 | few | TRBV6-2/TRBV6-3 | CASSYIEKAGTRDTQYF | TGTGCCAGCAGTTACATCGAAAAAGCGGGGACGAGGGATACGCAGTATTTT
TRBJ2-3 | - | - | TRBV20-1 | CSARSLLDTQYF | TGCAGTGCTAGATCCTTGCTGGATACGCAGTATTTT
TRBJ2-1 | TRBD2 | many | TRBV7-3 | CAGSLRLAGPGEQFF | TGTGCCGGCAGCTTGCGCCTAGCGGGGCCTGGGGAGCAGTTCTTC
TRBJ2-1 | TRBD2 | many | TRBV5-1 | CASSLDGLAGRNEQFF | TGCGCCAGCAGCTTGGATGGGCTAGCGGGAAGAAATGAGCAGTTCTTC
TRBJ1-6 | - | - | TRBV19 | CASSILPGSYNSPLHF | TGTGCCAGTAGTATATTGCCAGGCTCCTATAATTCACCCCTCCACTTT
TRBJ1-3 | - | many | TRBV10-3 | CAISGTETNTIYF | TGTGCCATCAGTGGGACAGAGACAAACACCATATATTTT
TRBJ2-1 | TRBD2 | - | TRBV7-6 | CASIAQLAGTLSEQFF | TGTGCTAGCATCGCCCAACTAGCGGGGACCCTGAGTGAGCAGTTCTTC
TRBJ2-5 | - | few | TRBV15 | CATSRYGQQDTHYF | TGTGCCACCAGCCGATACGGACAGCAAGATACCCATTACTTC
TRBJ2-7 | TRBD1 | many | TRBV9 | CASSPGQGLNEQYF | TGTGCCAGCAGCCCCGGACAGGGGCTCAACGAGCAGTACTTC
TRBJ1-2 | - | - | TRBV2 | CASSGYIEAGQVSYGYTF | TGTGCCAGCAGTGGTTACATTGAAGCGGGCCAGGTCAGCTATGGCTACACCTTC
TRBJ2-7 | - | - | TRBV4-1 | CASSQESATDEQYF | TGCGCCAGCAGCCAAGAGAGCGCGACCGACGAGCAGTACTTC
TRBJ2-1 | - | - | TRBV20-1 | CSARDLGGYNEQFF | TGCAGTGCTAGAGACCTTGGGGGATACAATGAGCAGTTCTTC
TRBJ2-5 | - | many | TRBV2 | CASRDNQETQYF | TGTGCCAGCAGGGACAACCAAGAGACCCAGTACTTC
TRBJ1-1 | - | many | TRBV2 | CASSVRPGTEAFF | TGTGCCAGCAGTGTAAGGCCTGGCACTGAAGCTTTCTTT
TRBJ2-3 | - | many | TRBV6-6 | CASSYSPDTQYF | TGTGCCAGCAGTTACTCACCAGATACGCAGTATTTT
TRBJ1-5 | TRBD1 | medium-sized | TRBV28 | CASSKRGDSRNQPQHF | TGTGCCAGCAGCAAAAGGGGGGACAGCCGCAATCAGCCCCAGCATTTT
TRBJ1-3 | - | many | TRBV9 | CASSLTGTASGNTIYF | TGTGCCAGCAGCCTGACCGGGACGGCCTCTGGAAACACCATATATTTT
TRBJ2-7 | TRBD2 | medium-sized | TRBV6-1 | CASSWTSGRSSYEQYF | TGTGCCAGCAGTTGGACTAGCGGGAGGTCGAGCTACGAGCAGTACTTC